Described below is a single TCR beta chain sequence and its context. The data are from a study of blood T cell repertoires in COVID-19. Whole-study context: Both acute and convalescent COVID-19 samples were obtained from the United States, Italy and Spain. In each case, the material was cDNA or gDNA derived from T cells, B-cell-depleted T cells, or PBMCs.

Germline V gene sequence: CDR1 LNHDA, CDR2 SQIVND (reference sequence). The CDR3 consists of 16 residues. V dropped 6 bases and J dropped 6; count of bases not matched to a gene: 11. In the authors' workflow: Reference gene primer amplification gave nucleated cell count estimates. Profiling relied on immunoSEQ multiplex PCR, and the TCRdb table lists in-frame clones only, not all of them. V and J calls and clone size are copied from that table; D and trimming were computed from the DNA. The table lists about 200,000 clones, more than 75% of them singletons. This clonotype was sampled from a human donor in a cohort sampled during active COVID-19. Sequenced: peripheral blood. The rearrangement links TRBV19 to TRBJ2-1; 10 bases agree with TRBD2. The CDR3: CASSLLGLAPINEQFF. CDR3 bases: TGTGCCAGTAGCTTACTGGGACTAGCGCCTATCAATGAGCAGTTCTTC.